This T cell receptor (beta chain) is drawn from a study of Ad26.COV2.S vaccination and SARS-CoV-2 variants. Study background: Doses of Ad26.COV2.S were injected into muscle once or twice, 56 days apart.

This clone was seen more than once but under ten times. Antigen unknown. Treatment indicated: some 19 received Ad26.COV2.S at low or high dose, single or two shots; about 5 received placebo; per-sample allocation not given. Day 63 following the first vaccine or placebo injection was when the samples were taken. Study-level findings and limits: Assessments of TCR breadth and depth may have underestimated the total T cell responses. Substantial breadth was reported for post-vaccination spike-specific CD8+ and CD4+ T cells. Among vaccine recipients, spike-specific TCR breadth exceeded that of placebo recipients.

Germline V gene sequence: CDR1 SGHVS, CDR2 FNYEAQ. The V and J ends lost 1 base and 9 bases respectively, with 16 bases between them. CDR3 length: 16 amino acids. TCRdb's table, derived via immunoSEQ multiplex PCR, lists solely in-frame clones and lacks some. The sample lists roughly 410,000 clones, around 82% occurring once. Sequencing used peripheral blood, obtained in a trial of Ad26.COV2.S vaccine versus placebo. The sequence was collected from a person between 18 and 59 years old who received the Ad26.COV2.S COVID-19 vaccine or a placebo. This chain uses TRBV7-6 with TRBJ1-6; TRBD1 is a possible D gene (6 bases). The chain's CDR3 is CASSLVADRSSSPLHF. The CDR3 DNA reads TGTGCCAGCAGCTTAGTCGCCGACAGGTCCAGTTCACCCCTCCACTTT.